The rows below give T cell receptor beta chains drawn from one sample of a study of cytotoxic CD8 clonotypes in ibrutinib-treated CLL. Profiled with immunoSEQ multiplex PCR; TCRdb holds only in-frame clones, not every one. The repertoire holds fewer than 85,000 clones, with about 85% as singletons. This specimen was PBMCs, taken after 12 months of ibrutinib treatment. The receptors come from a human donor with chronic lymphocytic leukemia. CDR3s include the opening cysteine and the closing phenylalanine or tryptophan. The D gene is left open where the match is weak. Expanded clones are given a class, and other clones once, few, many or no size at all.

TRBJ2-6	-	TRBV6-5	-	TGTGCCAGCAGTACCCTGACAGCTGGGGCCAACGTCCTGACTTTC	CASSTLTAGANVLTF
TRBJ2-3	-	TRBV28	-	TGTGCCAGCAGTTTTGACAGACCTAGCACAGATACGCAGTATTTT	CASSFDRPSTDTQYF
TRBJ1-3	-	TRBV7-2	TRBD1	TGTGCCAGCAGCTCCCGGACAGGCGGTTGGAACACCATATATTTT	CASSSRTGGWNTIYF
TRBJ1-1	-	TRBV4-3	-	TGCGCCAGCAGCCAAGTACGGGGAGGCACTGAAGCTTTCTTT	CASSQVRGGTEAFF
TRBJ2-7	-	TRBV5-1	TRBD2	TGCGCCAGTATGAGGAGAACGGGGGGCGAGCAGTACTTC	CASMRRTGGEQYF
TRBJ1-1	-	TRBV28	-	TGTGCCAGCAGCACCACGATGAACACTGAAGCTTTCTTT	CASSTTMNTEAFF
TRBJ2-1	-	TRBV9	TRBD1	TGTGCCAGCAGCGTGGCGGGGACAGGGGCCTACAATGAGCAGTTCTTC	CASSVAGTGAYNEQFF
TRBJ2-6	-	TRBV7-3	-	TGTGCCAGCAGCTTAACGCGGGGGGCCAACGTCCTGACTTTC	CASSLTRGANVLTF
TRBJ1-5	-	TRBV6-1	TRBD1	TGTGCCAGCAGGGGGACAGGGCATCAGCCCCAGCATTTT	CASRGTGHQPQHF
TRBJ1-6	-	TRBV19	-	TGTGCCAGTAGGACGTCCCAAGCTCGATCACCCCTCCACTTT	CASRTSQARSPLHF
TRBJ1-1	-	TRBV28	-	TGTGCCAGCAGAACCATGAACACTGAAGCTTTCTTT	CASRTMNTEAFF
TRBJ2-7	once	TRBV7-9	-	TGTGCCAGCAGCCACATCCCGGACGGCTCCTACGAGCAGTACTTC	CASSHIPDGSYEQYF
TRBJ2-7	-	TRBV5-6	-	TGTGCCAGCAGCTTGTGGGAAACTAGCTCCTACGAGCAGTACTTC	CASSLWETSSYEQYF
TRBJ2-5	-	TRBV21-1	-	TGTGCCAGCAGCACGGGGGGGGAAGAGACCCAGTACTTC	CASSTGGEETQYF
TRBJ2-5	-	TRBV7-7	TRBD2	TGTGCTAGCAGCTTAGGGACCGCGGGGGGGCCCCTGGAGACCCAGTACTTC	CASSLGTAGGPLETQYF
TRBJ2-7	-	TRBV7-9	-	TGTGCCAGCAGCCCGGACGGGGCTCGCGAGCAGTACTTC	CASSPDGAREQYF
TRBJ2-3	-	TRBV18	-	TGTGCCAGCACCCGACAAGGGTGGGATACGCAGTATTTT	CASTRQGWDTQYF
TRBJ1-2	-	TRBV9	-	TGTGCCAGCAGCGTAGTCGCAGGGGCCAACTATGGCTACACCTTC	CASSVVAGANYGYTF
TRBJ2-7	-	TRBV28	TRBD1	TGTGCCAGCAGTTCCGGACAGGGCCACGAGCAGTACTTC	CASSSGQGHEQYF
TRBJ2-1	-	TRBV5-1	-	TGCGCCAGCAGCACAAGCGTGGAGCAGTTCTTC	CASSTSVEQFF
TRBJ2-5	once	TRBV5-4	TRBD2	TGTGCCAGCAGCTTGGGTGGACTAGGTAAAGAGACCCAGTACTTC	CASSLGGLGKETQYF
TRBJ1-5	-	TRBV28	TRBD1	TGTGCCAGCAGTGCCACCAGGGGGAGCAATCAGCCCCAGCATTTT	CASSATRGSNQPQHF
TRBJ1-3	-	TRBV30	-	TGTGCCTGGAGTGTACTAGATGGAAACACCATATATTTT	CAWSVLDGNTIYF
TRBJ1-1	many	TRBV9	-	TGTGCCAGCAGCGTAGAGACAGTTTTGAACACTGAAGCTTTCTTT	CASSVETVLNTEAFF
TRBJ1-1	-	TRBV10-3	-	TGTGCCATCGAAAGGGCCTTGAACACTGAAGCTTTCTTT	CAIERALNTEAFF
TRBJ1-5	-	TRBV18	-	TGTGCCAGCTCACAAAGGGGCCCCCGAGACAATCAGCCCCAGCATTTT	CASSQRGPRDNQPQHF
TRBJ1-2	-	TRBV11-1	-	TGTGCCAGCAGCCCCGGACCCAACTATGGCTACACCTTC	CASSPGPNYGYTF
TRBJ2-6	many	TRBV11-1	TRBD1	TGTGCCAGCAGCTTGGGGGACAGGGTTACCCCTCGGGCCAACGTCCTGACTTTC	CASSLGDRVTPRANVLTF
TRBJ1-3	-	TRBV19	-	TGTGCCTCCAATGGCGCAGGGCATGGAAACACCATATATTTT	CASNGAGHGNTIYF
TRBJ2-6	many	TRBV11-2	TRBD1	TGTGCCAGCAGTTTTATAGGGGGCCCTGGGGCCAACGTCCTGACTTTC	CASSFIGGPGANVLTF
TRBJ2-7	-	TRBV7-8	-	TGTGCCAGCAGCTTATGGTCGGCGGTAAACCACGAGCAGTACTTC	CASSLWSAVNHEQYF
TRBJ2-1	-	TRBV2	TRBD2	TGTGCCAGCAGTCCGGGACTAGCGGCCCACAATGAGCAGTTCTTC	CASSPGLAAHNEQFF
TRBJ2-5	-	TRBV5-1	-	TGCGCCAGCAGCGCCCCGGTTGGTGGATACCAAGAGACCCAGTACTTC	CASSAPVGGYQETQYF
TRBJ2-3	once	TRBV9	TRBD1	TGTGCCAGCAGCGTAGTTCCCACAGGGGCCACAGATACGCAGTATTTT	CASSVVPTGATDTQYF
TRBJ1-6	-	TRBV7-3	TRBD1	TGTGCCAGCAGCTTAGTGGGACAGAGGAATTCACCCCTCCACTTT	CASSLVGQRNSPLHF
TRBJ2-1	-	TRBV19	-	TGTGCCAGTAGTATTGGTTTAGCTGAGCAGTTCTTC	CASSIGLAEQFF
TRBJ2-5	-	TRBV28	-	TGTGCCAGCAGCCAAGAAGAGACCCAGTACTTC	CASSQEETQYF
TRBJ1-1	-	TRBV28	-	TGTGCCAGCAGTTTCCGGCAGGGGAGAGGGACTGAAGCTTTCTTT	CASSFRQGRGTEAFF
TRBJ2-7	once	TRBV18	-	TGTGCCAGCTCACCAGGCGGCGAGCAGTACTTC	CASSPGGEQYF
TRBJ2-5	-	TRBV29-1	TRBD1	TGCAGCGTCCCCCCGGGACAGCGAGGAGAGACCCAGTACTTC	CSVPPGQRGETQYF
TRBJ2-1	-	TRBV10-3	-	TGTGCCATCAGTGAGTCTGGGCCCCATGAGCAGTTCTTC	CAISESGPHEQFF
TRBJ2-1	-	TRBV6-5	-	TGTGCCAGCAGTCAGGGGAACAATGAGCAGTTCTTC	CASSQGNNEQFF
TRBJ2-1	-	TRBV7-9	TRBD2	TGTGCCAGCAGCTTGGGACTAGCGGGGGCGGATGAGCAGTTCTTC	CASSLGLAGADEQFF
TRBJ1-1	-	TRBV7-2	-	TGTGCCAGCGGTACAGGGTGGGACACTGAAGCTTTCTTT	CASGTGWDTEAFF
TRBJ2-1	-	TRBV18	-	TGTGCCAGCTCACCATCTGTGGACCCGGGGTCCAATGAGCAGTTCTTC	CASSPSVDPGSNEQFF
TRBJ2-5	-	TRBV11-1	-	TGTGCCAGCAGCCGGGGGGCAGGGTCGAGGAGAAAAGAGACCCAGTACTTC	CASSRGAGSRRKETQYF